Following are 29 T cell receptor beta chains from one sample sequenced in a study of identical twins. Each CDR3 protein gets one entry after TCRdb re-called the 5' RACE reads with MiXCR. The sample holds around 680,000 distinct CDR3 sequences, about 9.4% seen once. This same sample was also taken into another study, of yellow fever vaccine responses in identical twins.

The sample was PBMCs. These receptors all come from a woman between 18 and 29 years old in good health.

The gene calls are TRBV6-1 and TRBJ2-7, with D possibly TRBD1 on 7 matching bases. The CDR3 sequence is 13 residues long. Germline values: CDR1 MNHNS, CDR2 SASEGT. V was pared by 4 bases and J by 6 bases, with 13 bases between. The CDR3, as DNA: TGTGCCAGCAGTGCGGACAGGCGGGGCGAGCAGTACTTC. Protein: CASSADRRGEQYF.

This clonotype was seen a few times. The rearrangement joins TRBV7-9 to TRBJ2-5; D unclear. CDR3 length: 16 residues. V lost 5 bases and J lost 2, with 18 bases in between. Germline lookup yields CDR1 SEHNR and CDR2 FQNEAQ (reference sequence). The CDR3 nucleotides read TGTGCCAGCAGCCTTCCCCTAGGAAGCGAGCAAGAGACCCAGTACTTC. Protein product: CASSLPLGSEQETQYF.

This rearrangement joins TRBV2 to TRBJ2-3; D may be TRBD1 or TRBD2 (5 bases each). V lost 7 bases and J lost 9, with 14 bases in between. This CDR3 has 12 residues. Germline lookup yields CDR1 SNHLY and CDR2 FYNNEI. The CDR3 spells CASTPERGTQYF. The CDR3 DNA is TGTGCCAGCACCCCTGAGAGGGGAACGCAGTATTTT.

This clonotype was found a few times. This rearrangement joins TRBV20-1 to TRBJ2-7, with D perhaps given as TRBD1 or TRBD2 (6 bases each). Germline V CDR1 and CDR2: DFQATT, SNEGSKA (reference sequence). The CDR3 covers 11 residues. Trimming left V 6 bases short and J 10 bases short, with 16 bases between. The CDR3 here is CSASYAGHQYF. The CDR3, as DNA: TGCAGTGCCTCATATGCGGGACATCAGTACTTC.

This clonotype was detected many times. The J gene is TRBJ2-3, the V gene TRBV3-1; the D gene is possibly TRBD2 (5 bases). This CDR3 has 16 residues. The germline V gene encodes CDR1 LGHDT and CDR2 YNNKEL (reference sequence). V was shortened by 0 bases and J by 1 base, with 11 bases between the two germline ends. CDR3 in DNA: TGTGCCAGCAGCCAAGATCTACTAGTCGGCACAGATACGCAGTATTTT. Encoded protein: CASSQDLLVGTDTQYF.

At least ten counts were recorded for this clonotype. The chain employs TRBV7-8 and TRBJ1-5; D is undetermined. The V end lost 1 base, the J end lost 0 bases, and 13 bases lay between the germline ends. CDR3 length equals 17 residues. Germline V gene lookup returns CDR1 SGHVS and CDR2 FQNEAQ. The CDR3 reads CASSLVPGEYSNQPQHF. In nucleotides, the CDR3 is TGTGCCAGCAGCTTAGTCCCGGGAGAATATAGCAATCAGCCCCAGCATTTT.

Worth noting for this clonotype: One junction end does not reproduce the germline sequence, and a read error may be involved. The V call is TRBV3-1, the J call TRBJ2-5; TRBD1 agrees at 7 bases. The length of the CDR3 is 15 residues. Germline V CDR1 and CDR2: LGHDT, YNNKEL (reference sequence). CDR3 protein: CACSATRQGPETQYF. The DNA for the CDR3 is TGTGCCTGCAGCGCGACTCGACAGGGACCAGAGACCCAGTACTTC.

This clonotype was observed at least ten times. V is TRBV12-3 or TRBV12-4 and J is TRBJ2-1; D uncertain. V lost 3 bases to trimming and J lost 4 bases, with 7 bases between them. The CDR3 spans 13 residues. The CDR3 protein is CASSLIGYNEQFF. The CDR3 nucleotides read TGTGCCAGCAGTTTGATCGGGTACAATGAGCAGTTCTTC.

This clonotype was counted only a few times. The chain combines TRBV5-1 with TRBJ2-1; no definite D call. The CDR3 extends over 15 amino acids. Trimming took off 0 bases at V and 4 bases at J, with 11 bases between the two ends. Germline values: CDR1 SGHRS, CDR2 YFSETQ. The CDR3 protein is CASSLVGRAYNEQFF. The DNA for the CDR3 is TGCGCCAGCAGCTTGGTTGGACGAGCATACAATGAGCAGTTCTTC. The complete variable domain, with remaining parts taken from reference TRBV5-1 and TRBJ2-1, reads KAGVTQTPRYLIKTRGQQVTLSCSPISGHRSVSWYQQTPGQGLQFLFEYFSETQRNKGNFPGRFSGRQFSNSRSEMNVSTLELGDSALYLCASSLVGRAYNEQFFGPGTRLTVL.

Many counts were recorded for this clonotype. The chain recombines TRBV6-1 with TRBJ2-3; 9 nucleotides line up with TRBD2. Looked up from germline, CDR1 is MNHNS and CDR2 is SASEGT. V trimming: 6 bases; J trimming: 2 bases; junction bases outside the gene matches: 6. The CDR3 totals 15 residues. The CDR3 sequence is CASSWRLADTDTQYF. For the CDR3, the DNA is TGTGCCAGCAGCTGGAGACTAGCGGACACAGATACGCAGTATTTT.

This clonotype was found a few times. The chain couples TRBV4-3 to TRBJ2-3; the D is unclear. Germline-derived CDR1 and CDR2 are LGHNA and YSLEER. This CDR3 is built from 15 residues. V was clipped by 0 bases and J by 0 bases, with 7 bases between them. The CDR3 protein is CASSQDGSSTDTQYF. The DNA of the CDR3 is TGCGCCAGCAGCCAAGATGGGTCTAGCACAGATACGCAGTATTTT.

This clonotype has just a few counts. The chain uses TRBV29-1 and TRBJ2-1; D call uncertain. The CDR3 totals 13 residues. The ends were cut back, 4 bases at V and 2 bases at J, with 9 bases in the middle. The germline V gene encodes CDR1 SQVTM and CDR2 ANQGSEA. CDR3 protein: CSVVAFTYNEQFF. The DNA for the CDR3 is TGCAGCGTTGTCGCGTTTACCTACAATGAGCAGTTCTTC.

In this sample, this clonotype turned up many times. V and J are TRBV14 and TRBJ2-5; D remains ambiguous. The CDR3 spans 12 residues. Trimming cost V 5 bases and J 5 bases, with 9 bases left between them. The germline V gene has CDR1 SGHDN and CDR2 FVKESK. The CDR3 sequence is CASSGNFETQYF. The DNA for the CDR3 is TGTGCCAGCAGCGGGAATTTCGAGACCCAGTACTTC.

This clonotype was recorded a few times. This chain links TRBV7-8 with TRBJ2-7, with 8 nucleotides matching TRBD1. Germline V gene lookup returns CDR1 SGHVS and CDR2 FQNEAQ. The J segment lost 3 bases and the V segment lost 0 bases, leaving 1 base of the junction unmatched. The CDR3 spans 14 residues. The chain's CDR3 is CASSLADRDYEQYF. The CDR3 nucleotides read TGTGCCAGCAGCTTAGCGGACAGGGACTACGAGCAGTACTTC.

This rearrangement joins TRBV7-9 to TRBJ2-2, with D perhaps TRBD1 (6 bases). This CDR3 contains 16 residues. Germline loops: CDR1 SEHNR, CDR2 FQNEAQ (reference sequence). With 5 bases removed from V and 5 bases from J, the gap between germline ends came to 18 bases. The CDR3 region has the DNA TGTGCCAGCAGCCCAGCCATGGCAGGGGTAACCGGGGAGCTGTTTTTT. This gives the protein CASSPAMAGVTGELFF.

The V gene is TRBV29-1, the J gene TRBJ2-1; 11 positions match TRBD2. The CDR3 runs 14 residues. The germline V gene encodes CDR1 SQVTM and CDR2 ANQGSEA. The ends lost 8 bases at V and 3 bases at J; junction bases unmatched: 6. Here the CDR3 DNA reads TGCAGCTCAACTAGCGGGGGAAACTACAATGAGCAGTTCTTC. The encoded protein is CSSTSGGNYNEQFF.

This clonotype was found many times. The V call is TRBV29-1, the J call TRBJ2-7, with a weak D call TRBD2 (7 bases). The CDR3 is 11 amino acids. Germline V gives CDR1 SQVTM, CDR2 ANQGSEA. The germline V and J ends were trimmed by 7 bases and 6 bases, with 13 bases remaining between them. The CDR3 nucleotides read TGCAGCGCCGGAGGGGGGGTCGAGCAGTACTTC. Protein: CSAGGGVEQYF.

J is TRBJ1-2 and V is TRBV6-1; no clear D. CDR3 size: 14 residues. The V gene's germline CDR1 is MNHNS and CDR2 SASEGT. With 6 bases removed from V and 0 bases from J, the gap between germline ends came to 11 bases. The CDR3 sequence is CASSQQDANYGYTF. CDR3 coding DNA: TGTGCCAGCAGCCAGCAAGACGCTAACTATGGCTACACCTTC.

The table lists this clonotype with a few counts. The chain employs TRBV6-5 and TRBJ2-2; no reliable D call. The germline gives CDR1 MNHEY, CDR2 SVGAGI. Trimming cost V 2 bases and J 1 base, with 8 bases left between them. CDR3 length equals 15 residues. CDR3 sequence: CASSYLPGNTGELFF. In nucleotides, the CDR3 is TGTGCCAGCAGTTACCTCCCAGGGAACACCGGGGAGCTGTTTTTT.

The chain combines TRBV6-2 or TRBV6-3 with TRBJ2-1; a weak D match, TRBD1 (6 bases). This CDR3 is 15 amino acids long. The germline gives CDR1 MNHEY, CDR2 SVGEGT. V lost 8 bases, J lost 4 bases, and 18 bases lay in between. In DNA form, the CDR3 reads TGTGCCAGCCGACCCTTGGACAGAGCTTACAATGAGCAGTTCTTC. Translation gives CASRPLDRAYNEQFF.

J is TRBJ2-7 and V is TRBV27, with D perhaps matching TRBD2 (5 bases). The length of the CDR3 is 13 residues. With 3 bases removed from V and 4 bases from J, the gap between germline ends came to 10 bases. CDR1 MNHEY and CDR2 SMNVEV come from the germline V gene (reference sequence). CDR3 sequence reads: CASSFLGEYEQYF. The DNA for the CDR3 is TGTGCCAGCAGTTTTCTCGGGGAGTACGAGCAGTACTTC.

V usage is TRBV9 and J usage is TRBJ1-2, with 8 bases lining up with TRBD1. The trim removed 2 bases at V and 4 bases at J, leaving 7 bases unmatched. CDR1 and CDR2 from the germline V gene are SGDLS and YYNGEE. The CDR3 is made up of 15 amino acids. The CDR3 sequence: CASSVPGQAFYGYTF. Here the CDR3 DNA reads TGTGCCAGCAGCGTCCCGGGACAGGCGTTCTATGGCTACACCTTC.

This sequence joins TRBV28 and TRBJ2-7; 9 bases fit TRBD2. V gave up 4 bases and J gave up 2 bases; unmatched junction bases: 6. There are 15 residues in the CDR3. Germline CDR1 reads MDHEN; CDR2 reads SYDVKM. The CDR3 loop is CASSSAGGLPYEQYF. The CDR3 nucleotides read TGTGCCAGCAGTTCTGCGGGAGGGCTCCCCTACGAGCAGTACTTC.

Written as DNA, the CDR3 is TGTGCCAGCAGCTTGGTCGCCCTCCGGGACAGGAGCGCCTACAATGAGCAGTTCTTC. It translates to CASSLVALRDRSAYNEQFF. The gene calls are TRBV5-6 and TRBJ2-1, with 8 bases aligning to TRBD1. Germline CDR1 SGHDT, CDR2 YYEEEE. The CDR3 covers 19 residues. V gave up 0 bases and J gave up 2 bases; unmatched junction bases: 13.

This clonotype showed up just a few times. The chain combines TRBV14 with TRBJ2-3; 10 bases line up with TRBD2. V lost 4 bases and J lost 0; bases outside the gene matches: 7. This CDR3 is built from 17 residues. The germline V gene encodes CDR1 SGHDN and CDR2 FVKESK. The CDR3: CASSPVASGRSTDTQYF. The CDR3 nucleotides are TGTGCCAGCAGCCCGGTCGCTAGCGGGAGAAGCACAGATACGCAGTATTTT.

The table lists this clonotype with a few counts. V is TRBV20-1 and J is TRBJ2-3; the match to TRBD2 covers 10 bases. The V gene end was trimmed by 2 bases and the J gene end by 4 bases; junction bases not matched to a gene: 6. From germline, CDR1 is DFQATT and CDR2 SNEGSKA (reference sequence). The CDR3 runs 15 residues. In DNA form, the CDR3 reads TGCAGTGCTAGATCCCTAGCGGGAGTTCCAGATACGCAGTATTTT. Residues: CSARSLAGVPDTQYF.

This clonotype was counted a few times. This rearrangement joins TRBV15 to TRBJ2-7, with D unresolved. The V gene lost 0 bases and the J gene lost 5 bases, with 8 bases spanning the gap. This CDR3 has 13 amino acids. Germline V CDR1 and CDR2: LNHNV, YYDKDF (reference sequence). In DNA form, the CDR3 reads TGTGCCACCAGCAGAGATCTGGGTCACGAGCAGTACTTC. This encodes CATSRDLGHEQYF.

J is TRBJ2-2 and V is TRBV2; 10 bases agree with TRBD2. CDR1 SNHLY and CDR2 FYNNEI come from the germline V gene. The CDR3 contains 15 residues. V lost 7 bases, J lost 6 bases, and 8 bases stayed unmatched. The CDR3 reads CASTLSGGRAGELFF. The CDR3 DNA reads as TGTGCCAGCACCCTTAGCGGGGGGCGCGCCGGGGAGCTGTTTTTT.

The sample holds many counts of this clonotype. The V and J genes are TRBV28 and TRBJ2-7; 11 positions match TRBD2. V gave up 5 bases and J gave up 4 bases; unmatched junction bases: 10. The germline gives CDR1 MDHEN, CDR2 SYDVKM. CDR3 length: 16 amino acids. The CDR3 nucleotides read TGTGCCAGCAGTAATAGCGGGGGGGTGTACCGGTACGAGCAGTACTTC. Its protein product is CASSNSGGVYRYEQYF. The full variable domain, its missing parts supplied by reference TRBV28 and TRBJ2-7, is DVKVTQSSRYLVKRTGEKVFLECVQDMDHENMFWYRQDPGLGLRLIYFSYDVKMKEKGDIPEGYSVSREKKERFSLILESASTNQTSMYLCASSNSGGVYRYEQYFGPGTRLTVT.